This T cell receptor (beta chain) came from a study of metastatic and nonmetastatic thyroid tumors. The overall study: Malignant and benign thyroid patients had repertoires compared in peripheral blood and tumor or nodule tissue. Points from the study as a whole: The study reportedly found significantly higher TCR beta diversity in malignant thyroid tumors than benign nodules, in blood and tumor.

Trimming shortened V by 5 bases and J by 3 bases, and 12 bases separated the two germline ends. CDR3 length equals 14 residues. Germline-derived CDR1 and CDR2 are SNHLY and FYNNEI. Per the authors' pipeline: The distant-metastasis classifier for papillary thyroid cancer was built from CDR3 differences across clinicopathological groups. TCRdb re-called the PCR reads via MiXCR. TCRdb's processing, not the study's, gives the V and J calls here. The table records roughly 44,000 clones, about 24% of them present only once. This clone was counted only a few times. As yet, its antigen is unknown. As the CDR3 is not closed by the conserved phenylalanine or tryptophan, this likely results from a read error. None of the patients had undergone any treatment ahead of thyroid surgery.

This sequence originates from a female donor with papillary thyroid cancer or a benign thyroid nodule (not recorded which). Some clones in this sample may be carry-over from other donors' samples. The chain uses TRBV2 and TRBJ2-3, with a weak D call TRBD1 (6 bases). The sequencing sample was made of tumor tissue. CDR3 residues: CASSTGNTTDTQYS. Here the CDR3 DNA reads TGTGCCAGCAGTACAGGGAATACGACAGATACGCAGTATTCT.